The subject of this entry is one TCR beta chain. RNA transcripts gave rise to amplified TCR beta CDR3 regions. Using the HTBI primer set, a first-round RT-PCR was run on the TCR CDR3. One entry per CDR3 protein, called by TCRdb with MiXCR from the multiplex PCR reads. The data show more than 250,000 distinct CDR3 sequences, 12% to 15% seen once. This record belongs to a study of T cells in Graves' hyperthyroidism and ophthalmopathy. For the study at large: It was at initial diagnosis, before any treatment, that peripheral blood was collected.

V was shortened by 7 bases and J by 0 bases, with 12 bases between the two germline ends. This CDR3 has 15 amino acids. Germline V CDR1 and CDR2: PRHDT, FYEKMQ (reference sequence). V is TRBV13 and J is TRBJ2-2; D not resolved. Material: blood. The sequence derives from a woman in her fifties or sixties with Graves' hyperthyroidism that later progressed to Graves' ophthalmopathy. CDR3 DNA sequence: TGTGCCAGCACTCTTGGCAGGACGAACACCGGGGAGCTGTTTTTT. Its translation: CASTLGRTNTGELFF.